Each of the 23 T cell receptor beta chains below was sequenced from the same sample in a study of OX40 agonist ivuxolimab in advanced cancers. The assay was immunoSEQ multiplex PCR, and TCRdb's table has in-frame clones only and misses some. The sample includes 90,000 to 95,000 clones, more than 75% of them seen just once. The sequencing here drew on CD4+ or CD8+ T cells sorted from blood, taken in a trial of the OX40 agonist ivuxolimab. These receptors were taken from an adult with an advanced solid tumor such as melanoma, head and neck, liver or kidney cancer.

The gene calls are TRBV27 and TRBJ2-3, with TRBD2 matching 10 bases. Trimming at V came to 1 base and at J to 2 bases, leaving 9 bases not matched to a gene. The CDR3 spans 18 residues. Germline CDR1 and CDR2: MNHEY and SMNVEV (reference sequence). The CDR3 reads CASSLFPLAGVTTDTQYF. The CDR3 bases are TGTGCCAGCAGTTTATTCCCTCTAGCGGGAGTAACCACAGATACGCAGTATTTT.

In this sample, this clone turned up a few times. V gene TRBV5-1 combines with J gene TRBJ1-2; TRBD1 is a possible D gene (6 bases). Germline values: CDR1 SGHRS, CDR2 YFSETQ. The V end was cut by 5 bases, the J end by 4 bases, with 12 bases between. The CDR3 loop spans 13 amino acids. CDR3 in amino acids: CASSSTGGYGYTF. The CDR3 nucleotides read TGCGCCAGCAGTTCGACAGGAGGCTATGGCTACACCTTC.

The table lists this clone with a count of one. DNA of the CDR3: TGTGCCAGCAGTGCGGGACACTTCACAGATACGCAGTATTTT. Its translation: CASSAGHFTDTQYF. This chain links TRBV28 with TRBJ2-3; D may be TRBD1 or TRBD2 (6 bases each). The CDR3 has 14 amino acids. V lost 5 bases to trimming and J lost 2 bases, with 11 bases between them. CDR1 and CDR2 (germline): MDHEN, SYDVKM.

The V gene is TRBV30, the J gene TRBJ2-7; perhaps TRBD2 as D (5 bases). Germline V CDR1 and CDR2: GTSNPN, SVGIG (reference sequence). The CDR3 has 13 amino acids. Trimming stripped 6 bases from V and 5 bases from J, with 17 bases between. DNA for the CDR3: TGTGCCTGTATCTGGGAGAGGGCCCACGAGCAGTACTTC. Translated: CACIWERAHEQYF.

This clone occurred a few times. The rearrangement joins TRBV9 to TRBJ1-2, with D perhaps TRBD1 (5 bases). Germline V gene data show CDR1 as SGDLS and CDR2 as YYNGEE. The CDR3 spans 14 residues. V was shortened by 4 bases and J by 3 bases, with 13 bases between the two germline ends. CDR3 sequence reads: CASSPTGTDYGYTF. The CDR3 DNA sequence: TGTGCCAGCAGCCCCACCGGGACGGACTATGGCTACACCTTC.

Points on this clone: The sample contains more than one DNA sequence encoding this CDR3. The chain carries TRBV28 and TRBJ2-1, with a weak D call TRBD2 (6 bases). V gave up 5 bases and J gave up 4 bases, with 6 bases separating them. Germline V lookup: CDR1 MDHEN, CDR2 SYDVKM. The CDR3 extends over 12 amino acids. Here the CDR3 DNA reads TGTGCCAGCAGTCGGGAGTACAATGAGCAGTTCTTC. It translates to CASSREYNEQFF.

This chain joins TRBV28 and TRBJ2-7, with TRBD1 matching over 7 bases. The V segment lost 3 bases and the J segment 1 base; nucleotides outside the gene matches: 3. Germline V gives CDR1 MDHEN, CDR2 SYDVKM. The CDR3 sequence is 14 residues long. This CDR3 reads CASSLTGKSYEQYF. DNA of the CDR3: TGTGCCAGCAGTTTGACAGGGAAATCCTACGAGCAGTACTTC.

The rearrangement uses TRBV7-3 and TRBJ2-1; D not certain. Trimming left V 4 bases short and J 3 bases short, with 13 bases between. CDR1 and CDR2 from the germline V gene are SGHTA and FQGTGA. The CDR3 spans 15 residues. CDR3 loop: CASSSSLGDYNEQFF. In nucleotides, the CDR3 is TGTGCCAGCAGCTCTTCCCTTGGAGACTACAATGAGCAGTTCTTC.

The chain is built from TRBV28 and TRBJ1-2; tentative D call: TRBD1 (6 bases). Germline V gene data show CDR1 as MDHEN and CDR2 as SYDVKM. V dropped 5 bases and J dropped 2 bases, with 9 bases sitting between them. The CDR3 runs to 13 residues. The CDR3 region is CASSPDRNYGYTF. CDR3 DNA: TGTGCCAGCAGTCCCGACAGGAACTATGGCTACACCTTC.

The chain's CDR3 is CASSSWRGGKDTQYF. The CDR3 DNA reads TGTGCCAGCAGCTCGTGGAGGGGAGGGAAAGATACGCAGTATTTT. The chain uses TRBV7-9 and TRBJ2-3; TRBD2 agrees at 7 bases. This CDR3 has 15 amino acids. Losses at the gene ends were 4 bases for V and 5 bases for J; bases not matched to a gene: 9. Germline V gives CDR1 SEHNR, CDR2 FQNEAQ (reference sequence).

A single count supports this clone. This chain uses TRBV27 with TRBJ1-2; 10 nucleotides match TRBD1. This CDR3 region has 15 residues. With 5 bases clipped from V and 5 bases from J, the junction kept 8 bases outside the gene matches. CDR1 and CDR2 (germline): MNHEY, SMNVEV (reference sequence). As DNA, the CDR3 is TGTGCCAGCAGTGTTCAAGGACAGGGGGAGTATGGCTACACCTTC. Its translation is CASSVQGQGEYGYTF.

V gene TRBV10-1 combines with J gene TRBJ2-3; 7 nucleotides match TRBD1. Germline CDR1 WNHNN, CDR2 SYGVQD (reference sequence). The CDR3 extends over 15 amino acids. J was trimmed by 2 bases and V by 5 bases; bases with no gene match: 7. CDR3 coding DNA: TGCGCCAGCAGTTCCGGGACAGCCACCACAGATACGCAGTATTTT. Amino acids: CASSSGTATTDTQYF.

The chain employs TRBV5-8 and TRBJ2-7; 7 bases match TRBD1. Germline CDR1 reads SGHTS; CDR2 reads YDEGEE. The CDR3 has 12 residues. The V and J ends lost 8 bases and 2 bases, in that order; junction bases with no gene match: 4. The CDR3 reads CASYRGTYEQYV. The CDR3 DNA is TGTGCCAGTTACAGGGGCACCTACGAGCAGTACGTC.

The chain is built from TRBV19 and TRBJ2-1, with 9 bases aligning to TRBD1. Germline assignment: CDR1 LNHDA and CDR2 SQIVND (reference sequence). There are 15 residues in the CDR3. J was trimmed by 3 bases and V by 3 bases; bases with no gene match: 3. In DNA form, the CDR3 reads TGTGCCAGTAGTATCGACAGGGGGTTCTACAATGAGCAGTTCTTC. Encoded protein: CASSIDRGFYNEQFF.

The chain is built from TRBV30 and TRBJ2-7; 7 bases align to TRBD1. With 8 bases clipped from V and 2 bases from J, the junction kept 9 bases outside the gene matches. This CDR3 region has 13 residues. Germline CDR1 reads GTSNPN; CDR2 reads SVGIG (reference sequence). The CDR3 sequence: CAGVRQGAYEQYF. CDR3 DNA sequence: TGTGCCGGAGTTAGACAGGGAGCCTACGAGCAGTACTTC.

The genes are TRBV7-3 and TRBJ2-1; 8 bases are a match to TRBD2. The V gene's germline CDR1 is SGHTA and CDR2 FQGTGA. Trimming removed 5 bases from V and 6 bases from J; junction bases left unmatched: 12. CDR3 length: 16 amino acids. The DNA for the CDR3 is TGTGCCAGCAGCCGGGGAAGCCTAGCGGGCCTCAATGAGCAGTTCTTC. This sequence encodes CASSRGSLAGLNEQFF. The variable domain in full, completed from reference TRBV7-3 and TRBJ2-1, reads GAGVSQTPSNKVTEKGKYVELRCDPISGHTALYWYRQSLGQGPEFLIYFQGTGAADDSGLPNDRFFAVRPEGSVSTLKIQRTERGDSAVYLCASSRGSLAGLNEQFFGPGTRLTVL.

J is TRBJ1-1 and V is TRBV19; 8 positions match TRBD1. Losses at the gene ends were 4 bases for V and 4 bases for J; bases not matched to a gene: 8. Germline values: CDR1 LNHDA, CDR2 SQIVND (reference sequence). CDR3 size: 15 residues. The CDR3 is CASSTQDRAPTEAFF. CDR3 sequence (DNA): TGTGCCAGTAGTACCCAGGACAGGGCCCCCACTGAAGCTTTCTTT.

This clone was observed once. The CDR3: CASSLGSRGSADTQYF. For the CDR3, the DNA is TGTGCCAGCAGCTTAGGATCCCGTGGGAGTGCTGATACGCAGTATTTT. This chain connects TRBV7-6 to TRBJ2-3; D is perhaps TRBD2 (5 bases). CDR1 is SGHVS and CDR2 is FNYEAQ in the germline V gene. The CDR3 spans 16 residues. V shed 1 base and J shed 6 bases, with 17 bases lying between them.

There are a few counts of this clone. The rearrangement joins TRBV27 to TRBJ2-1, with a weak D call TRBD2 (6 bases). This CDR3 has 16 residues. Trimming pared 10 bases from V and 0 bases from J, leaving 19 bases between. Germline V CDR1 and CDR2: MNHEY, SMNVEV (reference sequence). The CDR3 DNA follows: TGTGCCACGTCGTTTGCTAGCGCTAACTCCTACAATGAGCAGTTCTTC. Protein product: CATSFASANSYNEQFF.

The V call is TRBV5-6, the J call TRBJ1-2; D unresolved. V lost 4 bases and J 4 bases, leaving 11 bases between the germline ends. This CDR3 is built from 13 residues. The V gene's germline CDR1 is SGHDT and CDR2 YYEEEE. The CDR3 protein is CASSEQTIYGYTF. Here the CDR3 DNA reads TGTGCCAGCAGCGAACAGACTATCTATGGCTACACCTTC.

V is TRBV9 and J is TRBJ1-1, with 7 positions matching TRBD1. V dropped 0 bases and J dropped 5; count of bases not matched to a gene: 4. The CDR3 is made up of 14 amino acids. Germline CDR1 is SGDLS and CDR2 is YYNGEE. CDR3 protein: CASSVVTGNTEAFF. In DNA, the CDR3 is TGTGCCAGCAGCGTAGTGACAGGGAATACTGAAGCTTTCTTT. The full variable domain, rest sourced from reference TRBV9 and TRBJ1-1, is DSGVTQTPKHLITATGQRVTLRCSPRSGDLSVYWYQQSLDQGLQFLIQYYNGEERAKGNILERFSAQQFPDLHSELNLSSLELGDSALYFCASSVVTGNTEAFFGQGTRLTVV.

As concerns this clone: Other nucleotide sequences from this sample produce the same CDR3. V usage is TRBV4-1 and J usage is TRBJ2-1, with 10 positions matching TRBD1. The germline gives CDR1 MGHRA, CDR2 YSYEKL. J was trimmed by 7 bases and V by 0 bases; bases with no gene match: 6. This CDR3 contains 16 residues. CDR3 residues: CASSQEPGQGWNEQFF. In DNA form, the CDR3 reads TGCGCCAGCAGCCAAGAACCGGGACAGGGGTGGAATGAGCAGTTCTTC.

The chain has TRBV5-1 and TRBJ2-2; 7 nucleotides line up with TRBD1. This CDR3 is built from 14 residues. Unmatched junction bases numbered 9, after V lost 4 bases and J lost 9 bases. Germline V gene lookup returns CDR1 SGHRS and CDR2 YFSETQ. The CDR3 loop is CASSRDSGKRELFF. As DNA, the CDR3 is TGCGCCAGCAGCAGGGACAGTGGAAAGCGGGAGCTGTTTTTT. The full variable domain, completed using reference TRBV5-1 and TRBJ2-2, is KAGVTQTPRYLIKTRGQQVTLSCSPISGHRSVSWYQQTPGQGLQFLFEYFSETQRNKGNFPGRFSGRQFSNSRSEMNVSTLELGDSALYLCASSRDSGKRELFFGEGSRLTVL.